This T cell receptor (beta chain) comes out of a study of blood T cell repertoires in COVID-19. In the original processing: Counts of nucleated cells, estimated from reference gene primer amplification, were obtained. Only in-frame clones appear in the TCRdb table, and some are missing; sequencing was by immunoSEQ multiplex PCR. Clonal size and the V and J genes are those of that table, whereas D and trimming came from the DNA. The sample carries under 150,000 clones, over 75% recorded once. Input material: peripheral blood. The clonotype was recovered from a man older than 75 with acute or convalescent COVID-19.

Here the CDR3 DNA reads TGTGCCAGCAGCCCCGGGACTAGCGGGAGATACAATGAGCAGTTCTTC. Encoded protein: CASSPGTSGRYNEQFF. The V call is TRBV11-3, the J call TRBJ2-1; TRBD2 aligns across 14 bases. CDR3 size: 16 residues. CDR1 SGHNT and CDR2 YENEEA come from the germline V gene. The junction had 4 bases not matched to a gene; V was cut back by 5 bases and J by 4 bases.